Below are 15 T cell receptor beta chains sequenced from a single sample in a study of OX40 agonist ivuxolimab in advanced cancers. The assay was immunoSEQ multiplex PCR, and TCRdb's table has in-frame clones only and misses some. The sample carries about 110,000 clones, approximately 90% recorded once. The sample consisted of CD4+ or CD8+ T cells sorted from blood, taken in a trial of the OX40 agonist ivuxolimab. The receptors here all came from an adult with an advanced solid tumor such as melanoma, head and neck, liver or kidney cancer.

This clone has just a few counts. The chain has TRBV11-2 and TRBJ2-2, with D uncertain. In germline, CDR1 is SGHAT, CDR2 FQNNGV. Trimming took off 5 bases at V and 3 bases at J, with 7 bases between the two ends. CDR3 size: 13 residues. The DNA of the CDR3 is TGTGCCAGCAGCACCCAGTACACCGGGGAGCTGTTTTTT. Translating it yields CASSTQYTGELFF.

The rearrangement links TRBV13 to TRBJ2-5; D possibly corresponds to TRBD2 (5 bases). Deletions cut 0 bases from V and 4 bases from J, with 21 bases between. CDR1 PRHDT and CDR2 FYEKMQ come from the germline V gene (reference sequence). The CDR3 has 18 residues. The CDR3 region is CASSLGGSMAGYRETQYF. The CDR3, as DNA: TGTGCCAGCAGCTTAGGCGGGTCGATGGCGGGCTACAGAGAGACCCAGTACTTC.

The chain combines TRBV5-4 with TRBJ2-7; 9 bases match TRBD2. The germline V gene has CDR1 SGHNT and CDR2 YYREEE (reference sequence). The CDR3 sequence is 17 residues long. Trimming took 0 bases from V and 6 from J; bases not matched to a gene: 13. The CDR3 is CASSLAGGSGSRGEQYF. For the CDR3, the DNA is TGTGCCAGCAGCTTGGCCGGAGGTAGCGGGAGTCGAGGCGAGCAGTACTTC. Combining the CDR3 with reference TRBV5-4 and TRBJ2-7 gives the whole variable domain ETGVTQSPTHLIKTRGQQVTLRCSSQSGHNTVSWYQQALGQGPQFIFQYYREEENGRGNFPPRFSGLQFPNYSSELNVNALELDDSALYLCASSLAGGSGSRGEQYFGPGTRLTVT.

The gene calls are TRBV30 and TRBJ2-1; maybe TRBD2 (6 bases). The CDR3 contains 15 residues. The germline V and J ends were trimmed by 0 bases and 6 bases, with 15 bases remaining between them. Germline CDR1 GTSNPN, CDR2 SVGIG (reference sequence). Here the CDR3 reads CAWSVLGRTGNEQFF. The CDR3 DNA is TGTGCCTGGAGTGTACTTGGGAGGACGGGCAATGAGCAGTTCTTC. Together with reference TRBV30 and TRBJ2-1, the CDR3 gives the full variable domain: SQTIHQWPATLVQPVGSPLSLECTVEGTSNPNLYWYRQAAGRGLQLLFYSVGIGQISSEVPQNLSASRPQDRQFILSSKKLLLSDSGFYLCAWSVLGRTGNEQFFGPGTRLTVL.

This chain links TRBV11-1 with TRBJ2-5; tentatively, D is TRBD2 (5 bases). The CDR3 spans 16 residues. Trimming removed 2 bases from V and 3 bases from J, with 16 bases in between. Looked up from germline, CDR1 is SGHAT and CDR2 is FQDESV (reference sequence). CDR3 sequence: CASSLYSGVKEETQYF. DNA of the CDR3: TGTGCCAGCAGCTTATATTCCGGGGTCAAAGAAGAGACCCAGTACTTC.

The chain links TRBV10-1 to TRBJ1-3, with 7 bases identical to TRBD1. This CDR3 contains 15 residues. The germline V gene encodes CDR1 WNHNN and CDR2 SYGVQD (reference sequence). V dropped 3 bases and J dropped 3; count of bases not matched to a gene: 5. The CDR3 sequence: CASSDSRGFGNTIYF. CDR3 DNA: TGCGCCAGCAGTGATTCCAGGGGGTTTGGAAACACCATATATTTT.

This sequence joins TRBV5-1 and TRBJ2-3; possible D gene TRBD1, 6 bases. CDR3 length: 16 residues. The germline gives CDR1 SGHRS, CDR2 YFSETQ. Trimming took 4 bases from V and 4 from J, leaving 19 bases between them. CDR3 sequence: CASSTAGQWNADTQYF. In nucleotides, the CDR3 is TGCGCCAGCAGCACCGCCGGACAGTGGAACGCAGATACGCAGTATTTT. The full variable domain, completed using reference TRBV5-1 and TRBJ2-3, is KAGVTQTPRYLIKTRGQQVTLSCSPISGHRSVSWYQQTPGQGLQFLFEYFSETQRNKGNFPGRFSGRQFSNSRSEMNVSTLELGDSALYLCASSTAGQWNADTQYFGPGTRLTVL.

The chain links TRBV2 to TRBJ2-7; D perhaps matches TRBD1 (6 bases). V dropped 5 bases and J dropped 6 bases, with 14 bases sitting between them. The V gene's germline CDR1 is SNHLY and CDR2 FYNNEI. CDR3 size: 13 residues. CDR3 residues: CASSQTGSSEQYF. In nucleotides, the CDR3 is TGTGCCAGCAGTCAAACAGGGAGTTCCGAGCAGTACTTC.

This chain links TRBV19 with TRBJ2-5; D possibly corresponds to TRBD1 (6 bases). The CDR3 runs to 12 residues. Germline CDR1 LNHDA, CDR2 SQIVND (reference sequence). V gave up 7 bases and J gave up 2 bases, with 8 bases separating them. CDR3 coding DNA: TGTGCCAGTATAGGACAGCAAGAGACCCAGTACTTC. It is translated as CASIGQQETQYF.

The genes are TRBV6-6 and TRBJ1-4, with unresolved D. Germline V lookup: CDR1 MNHNY, CDR2 SVGAGI (reference sequence). This CDR3 contains 11 residues. V was shortened by 4 bases and J by 8 bases, with 5 bases between the two germline ends. CDR3 DNA sequence: TGTGCCAGCAGTTGGGAGGAAAAACTGTTTTTT. It is translated as CASSWEEKLFF.

The CDR3, as DNA: TGTGCCAGCAGCCCCCCGAGAAACAGGGGGCAGTCCTACGAGCAGTACTTC. It encodes CASSPPRNRGQSYEQYF. V and J are TRBV9 and TRBJ2-7, with 9 bases matching TRBD1. CDR1 is SGDLS, CDR2 YYNGEE, per germline. The CDR3 is 17 residues long. V gave up 4 bases and J gave up 1 base; unmatched junction bases: 12.

Regarding this clone: This sample includes further DNA sequences coding for the same CDR3. The J gene is TRBJ2-5, the V gene TRBV6-5, with a weak D call TRBD2 (6 bases). CDR1 and CDR2 (germline): MNHEY, SVGAGI. Trimming removed 6 bases from V and 5 bases from J, with 19 bases in between. The CDR3 sequence is 15 residues long. The CDR3 nucleotides read TGTGCCAGCAGGGGGGGTGTGGATCGGAGGGAGACCCAGTACTTC. This translates into CASRGGVDRRETQYF.

The chain joins TRBV15 to TRBJ1-5; D call uncertain. This CDR3 contains 15 residues. The germline gives CDR1 LNHNV, CDR2 YYDKDF (reference sequence). V lost 1 base and J 5 bases, leaving 12 bases between the germline ends. The CDR3 sequence: CATSRGQTEDQPQHF. CDR3 sequence (DNA): TGTGCCACCAGCAGAGGTCAGACCGAAGATCAGCCCCAGCATTTT.

This clone was recorded only once. CDR3 nucleotide sequence: TGTGCCAGCAGCCACTACGGGGGGCTCATGAACACTGAAGCTTTCTTT. It encodes CASSHYGGLMNTEAFF. V is TRBV11-1 and J is TRBJ1-1, with a weak D call TRBD1 (6 bases). From germline, CDR1 is SGHAT and CDR2 FQDESV (reference sequence). The CDR3 is 16 amino acids. The V end lost 5 bases, the J end lost 0 bases, and 16 bases lay between the germline ends. The full variable domain, its missing parts supplied by reference TRBV11-1 and TRBJ1-1, is EAEVAQSPRYKITEKSQAVAFWCDPISGHATLYWYRQILGQGPELLVQFQDESVVDDSQLPKDRFSAERLKGVDSTLKIQPAELGDSAMYLCASSHYGGLMNTEAFFGQGTRLTVV.

The J gene is TRBJ2-7, the V gene TRBV30, with D possibly TRBD2 on 6 matching bases. V was trimmed by 5 bases and J by 3 bases, leaving 11 bases between them. Germline assignment: CDR1 GTSNPN and CDR2 SVGIG (reference sequence). CDR3 size: 12 residues. CDR3 sequence reads: CAWGGAFYEQYF. DNA for the CDR3: TGTGCCTGGGGCGGGGCATTCTACGAGCAGTACTTC.